The 10 T cell receptor beta chains listed next were all sequenced from one sample in a study of T cell repertoires in cytomegalovirus infection. TCRdb reprocessed the reads via MiXCR and lists one record per CDR3 protein. The table lists over 300,000 distinct CDR3 sequences, over 7.5% of them singletons, with around 4.1% in the top ten. Material: PBMCs. The source of these receptors is a human donor in good health (CMV status not recorded). Some clones in this sample may be carry-over from other donors' samples.

This clonotype was observed a handful of times. The CDR3 here is CATSDFLANNEQFF. CDR3 sequence (DNA): TGTGCCACCAGTGATTTTCTGGCCAACAATGAGCAGTTCTTC. The V and J genes are TRBV24-1 and TRBJ2-1; D remains unclear. CDR1 KGHDR and CDR2 SFDVKD come from the germline V gene. This CDR3 spans 14 amino acids. Trimming pared 1 base from V and 5 bases from J, leaving 8 bases between.

This clonotype was detected ten times or more. V and J are TRBV7-2 and TRBJ1-5; tentative D call: TRBD1 (5 bases). Germline-derived CDR1 and CDR2 are SGHTA and FQGNSA. The CDR3 totals 14 residues. V lost 2 bases, J lost 6 bases, and 11 bases lay in between. The CDR3 sequence is CASSLIGVGQPQHF. CDR3 sequence (DNA): TGTGCCAGCAGCTTAATAGGGGTAGGTCAGCCCCAGCATTTT.

This clonotype was picked up a small number of times. The J gene is TRBJ2-7, the V gene TRBV20-1, with 7 bases lining up with TRBD1. V was pared by 5 bases and J by 6 bases, with 13 bases of the junction left unmatched. The germline V gene encodes CDR1 DFQATT and CDR2 SNEGSKA (reference sequence). There are 14 residues in the CDR3. CDR3 DNA sequence: TGCAGTGCTCAAGATCGACAGGGACGGGGCGAGCAGTACTTC. This encodes CSAQDRQGRGEQYF.

This clonotype was seen a few times. This chain joins TRBV6-2 or TRBV6-3 and TRBJ1-1; 8 positions agree with TRBD1. Germline assignment: CDR1 MNHEY and CDR2 SVGEGT. J was trimmed by 0 bases and V by 7 bases; bases with no gene match: 7. The CDR3 has 15 amino acids. CDR3 nucleotide sequence: TGTGCCAGCACCAGGACAGGGATCATGAACACTGAAGCTTTCTTT. Encoded protein: CASTRTGIMNTEAFF.

In this sample, this clonotype turned up a few times. V usage is TRBV14 and J usage is TRBJ2-2; D remains ambiguous. The CDR3 consists of 13 residues. V was trimmed by 2 bases and J by 2 bases, leaving 3 bases between them. Germline V gene sequence: CDR1 SGHDN, CDR2 FVKESK. The CDR3 DNA reads TGTGCCAGCAGCCAAAAAAACACCGGGGAGCTGTTTTTT. Translation: CASSQKNTGELFF. Combining the CDR3 with reference TRBV14 and TRBJ2-2 gives the whole variable domain EAGVTQFPSHSVIEKGQTVTLRCDPISGHDNLYWYRRVMGKEIKFLLHFVKESKQDESGMPNNRFLAERTGGTYSTLKVQPAELEDSGVYFCASSQKNTGELFFGEGSRLTVL.

A few counts support this clonotype. The V call is TRBV6-2 or TRBV6-3, the J call TRBJ1-5, with D maybe TRBD1 (6 bases). The CDR3 totals 16 residues. In germline, CDR1 is MNHEY, CDR2 SVGEGT. V lost 5 bases to trimming and J lost 2 bases, with 16 bases between them. The chain's CDR3 is CASSRRQGSGNQPQHF. CDR3 nucleotide sequence: TGTGCCAGCAGTCGCCGCCAGGGGAGCGGCAATCAGCCCCAGCATTTT.

At least ten counts were recorded for this clonotype. The rearrangement links TRBV7-6 to TRBJ2-5, with D perhaps matching TRBD2 (5 bases). V lost 1 base, J lost 5 bases, and 14 bases lay in between. Germline-derived CDR1 and CDR2 are SGHVS and FNYEAQ. This CDR3 has 15 amino acids. CDR3 in amino acids: CASSLVEGPGETQYF. CDR3 nucleotides: TGTGCCAGCAGCTTAGTCGAGGGTCCCGGGGAGACCCAGTACTTC.

This clonotype was counted between two and nine times. V and J are TRBV10-3 and TRBJ1-2; TRBD1 matches at 7 bases. Germline V CDR1 and CDR2: ENHRY, SYGVKD. V was pared by 4 bases and J by 0 bases, with 8 bases of the junction left unmatched. The CDR3 sequence is 16 residues long. The CDR3 loop is CAISVSGTAANYGYTF. In DNA form, the CDR3 reads TGTGCCATCAGTGTCTCCGGGACAGCCGCTAACTATGGCTACACCTTC.

This clonotype was seen a handful of times. This chain uses TRBV6-6 with TRBJ2-1; no firm D call. The CDR3 consists of 12 residues. Germline lookup yields CDR1 MNHNY and CDR2 SVGAGI (reference sequence). V lost 5 bases, J lost 10 bases, and 12 bases lay in between. CDR3 in amino acids: CASSRSDFEQFF. CDR3 nucleotide sequence: TGTGCCAGCAGTCGTAGTGATTTCGAGCAGTTCTTC.

In its sample, this clonotype was seen many times. V usage is TRBV5-4 and J usage is TRBJ2-3; 8 bases line up with TRBD2. V shed 4 bases and J 3 bases; nucleotides not matched to a gene: 10. The CDR3 sequence is 16 residues long. CDR1 and CDR2 (germline): SGHNT, YYREEE (reference sequence). The DNA for the CDR3 is TGTGCCAGCAGCCCCTATGGAAGCGGGGGAACAGATACGCAGTATTTT. Its protein product is CASSPYGSGGTDTQYF.